This TCR beta chain emerged from a study of naive and memory T cell subsets. On this clonotype: Its antigen is not identified.

V was trimmed by 5 bases and J by 0 bases, leaving 5 bases between them. Germline lookup yields CDR1 MGHDK and CDR2 SYGVNS. The length of the CDR3 is 12 residues. Regarding the study as a whole: This RNA-based method may be sensitive to activation-related transcript changes.

The SP2 primer and nested alpha and beta constant region primers amplified ligated cDNA in four rounds. TCRdb redid the calling of the 5' RACE reads with MiXCR, one entry per CDR3 protein. The repertoire holds about 62,000 distinct CDR3 sequences, with 8% as singletons. An oligonucleotide containing a UMI was ligated to the 3' end of TCR cDNA. RNA was extracted from over 2 ml of whole blood of healthy adults. Unsorted total RNA, about 1 to 1000 ng, was DNase treated before reverse transcription. This TCR came from a female donor in good health. This chain uses TRBV25-1 with TRBJ2-7; no reliable D call. The CDR3 spells CASSQASYEQYF. The CDR3 coding sequence is TGTGCCAGCAGTCAGGCCTCCTACGAGCAGTACTTC.